Listed below are T cell receptor beta chains from one sample, sequenced in a study of blood T cell repertoires in COVID-19. Repertoires were generated with immunoSEQ multiplex PCR, while TCRdb's copy carries only in-frame clones and drops some. This table has 470,000 or so clones, nearly 90% appearing once. Sequences were obtained from PBMCs or T cells enriched from blood (not recorded which). These receptors were obtained from a woman younger than 30 with acute COVID-19. The CDR3 runs from the conserved cysteine through the conserved F or W. D genes are given only for firm matches. Size values are once, few and many counts, or a class for expanded clones, and some rows have none.

D	size	V	length	J	CDR3	DNA
NA	NA	TRBV6-5	15	TRBJ1-5	CASRNRENSNQPQHF	TGTGCCAGCAGAAACCGGGAAAATAGCAATCAGCCCCAGCATTTT
NA	NA	TRBV6-4	13	TRBJ1-5	CASSEQTDQPQHF	TGTGCCAGCAGTGAACAGACAGATCAGCCCCAGCATTTT
NA	NA	TRBV11-2	14	TRBJ2-5	CASSLGAGEETQYF	TGTGCCAGCAGCTTAGGAGCAGGGGAAGAGACCCAGTACTTC
NA	NA	TRBV5-1	15	TRBJ1-1	CASSLVGAGATEAFF	TGCGCCAGCAGCTTGGTAGGAGCGGGGGCCACTGAAGCTTTCTTT
NA	NA	TRBV7-9	15	TRBJ2-2	CASSLVRDSTGELFF	TGTGCCAGCAGCTTAGTCAGGGATAGCACCGGGGAGCTGTTTTTT
NA	NA	TRBV10-2	13	TRBJ2-7	CASSAEHSYEQYF	TGCGCCAGCAGTGCTGAACACTCCTACGAGCAGTACTTC
NA	NA	TRBV3-1/TRBV3-2	12	TRBJ1-1	CASRRGLTEAFF	TGTGCCAGCAGACGGGGACTCACTGAAGCTTTCTTT
TRBD1	once	TRBV18	15	TRBJ2-5	CASSPRDRGLETQYF	TGTGCCAGCTCACCACGGGACAGGGGGCTAGAGACCCAGTACTTC
NA	NA	TRBV15	20	TRBJ1-5	CATSRPEDSLSGYGNQPQHF	TGTGCCACCAGCAGACCGGAGGACAGCTTATCGGGTTATGGCAATCAGCCCCAGCATTTT
TRBD1	NA	TRBV7-2	13	TRBJ2-7	CASSGTGGYEQYF	TGTGCCAGCAGCGGGACAGGGGGCTACGAGCAGTACTTC
TRBD1	NA	TRBV28	15	TRBJ1-5	CASSLGDRVGQPQHF	TGTGCCAGCAGTTTAGGAGACAGGGTGGGTCAGCCCCAGCATTTT
TRBD1	NA	TRBV2	13	TRBJ1-2	CASSVGTDYGYTF	TGTGCCAGCAGTGTCGGGACAGACTATGGCTACACCTTC
NA	NA	TRBV7-9	11	TRBJ2-7	CASSRAYEQYF	TGTGCCAGCAGCCGGGCCTACGAGCAGTACTTC
TRBD1	NA	TRBV2	14	TRBJ1-1	CASIPTGTYTEAFF	TGTGCCAGCATCCCGACAGGGACGTACACTGAAGCTTTCTTT
NA	few	TRBV7-3	15	TRBJ2-6	CASSLTGSGANVLTF	TGTGCCAGCAGCTTAACCGGGTCTGGGGCCAACGTCCTGACTTTC
NA	few	TRBV29-1	13	TRBJ1-1	CSVTSVWTVEAFF	TGCAGCGTTACCTCGGTGTGGACAGTAGAAGCTTTCTTT
NA	once	TRBV19	14	TRBJ1-2	CASSIGRQNYGYTF	TGTGCCAGTAGTATAGGGCGGCAAAACTATGGCTACACCTTC
NA	NA	TRBV19	14	TRBJ2-3	CASQDSSYGDTQYF	TGTGCCAGCCAGGACAGCTCATATGGTGATACGCAGTATTTT
NA	NA	TRBV5-8	12	TRBJ2-3	CASTLLTDTQYF	TGTGCCAGCACCCTCCTCACAGATACGCAGTATTTT
NA	NA	TRBV5-4	16	TRBJ1-3	CASSLGSQLSGNTIYF	TGTGCCAGCAGCTTGGGATCACAGCTCTCTGGAAACACCATATATTTT
NA	NA	TRBV7-3	15	TRBJ2-3	CASSLGGASTDTQYF	TGTGCCAGCAGCTTAGGGGGGGCCAGCACAGATACGCAGTATTTT
TRBD2	NA	TRBV5-3	20	TRBJ2-4	CARSSKRGLAGGEAKNIQYF	TGTGCCAGAAGCTCTAAAAGGGGACTAGCGGGAGGAGAAGCCAAAAACATTCAGTACTTC
TRBD1	NA	TRBV6-5	14	TRBJ2-7	CASSYTGQDHEQYF	TGTGCCAGCAGTTATACGGGACAGGACCACGAGCAGTACTTC
NA	NA	TRBV5-1	14	TRBJ1-4	CASSFDSVDEKLFF	TGCGCCAGCAGCTTCGACAGTGTTGATGAAAAACTGTTTTTT
TRBD2	NA	TRBV5-6	16	TRBJ2-2	CASSLTSGKYTGELFF	TGTGCCAGCAGCTTGACTAGCGGGAAGTACACCGGGGAGCTGTTTTTT
NA	NA	TRBV21-1	13	TRBJ1-2	CASSPQGTYGYTF	TGTGCCAGCAGCCCACAGGGTACCTATGGCTACACCTTC
TRBD2	NA	TRBV3-1/TRBV3-2	12	TRBJ2-1	CASSQTSGEQFF	TGTGCCAGCAGCCAAACTAGCGGGGAGCAGTTCTTC
NA	few	TRBV7-2	15	TRBJ1-1	CASSKRRAENTEAFF	TGTGCCAGCAGCAAGAGGAGGGCAGAGAACACTGAAGCTTTCTTT
NA	once	TRBV6-5	15	TRBJ1-4	CASSREPRLNEKLFF	TGTGCCAGCAGTCGGGAGCCCAGACTTAATGAAAAACTGTTTTTT
NA	once	TRBV29-1	12	TRBJ2-1	CSVGGHEIQQFF	TGCAGCGTTGGAGGACACGAAATACAGCAGTTCTTC
NA	NA	TRBV18	14	TRBJ2-1	CASSQAAPGDEQFF	TGTGCCAGCTCACAAGCGGCCCCAGGGGATGAGCAGTTCTTC
NA	NA	TRBV2	12	TRBJ2-7	CASNPGPYEQYF	TGTGCCAGCAATCCAGGGCCCTACGAGCAGTACTTC
TRBD1	NA	TRBV4-1	14	TRBJ1-4	CASSPGTGGEKLFF	TGCGCCAGCAGCCCCGGGACAGGAGGAGAAAAACTGTTTTTT
NA	NA	TRBV18	15	TRBJ2-2	CASSPGHRNTGELFF	TGTGCCAGCTCACCTGGACATAGGAACACCGGGGAGCTGTTTTTT
TRBD1	NA	TRBV4-3	16	TRBJ2-1	CASSPETGDSYNEQFF	TGCGCCAGCAGCCCGGAGACAGGGGATTCCTACAATGAGCAGTTCTTC
NA	NA	TRBV11-2	16	TRBJ1-3	CASSLVSGYSGNTIYF	TGTGCCAGCAGCTTGGTTTCAGGCTACTCTGGAAACACCATATATTTT
NA	NA	TRBV4-3	15	TRBJ1-6	CASSQERQAGSPLHF	TGCGCCAGCAGCCAAGAGCGTCAGGCCGGTTCACCCCTCCACTTT
NA	NA	TRBV28	13	TRBJ2-1	CASSFARRNEQFF	TGTGCCAGCAGTTTCGCTAGACGCAATGAGCAGTTCTTC
NA	NA	TRBV4-1	16	TRBJ2-2	CASSQGRGAVVGELFF	TGCGCCAGCAGCCAAGGTCGGGGGGCGGTTGTCGGGGAGCTGTTTTTT
NA	NA	TRBV5-8	14	TRBJ2-2	CASPRYANTGELFF	TGTGCCAGCCCCAGATACGCGAACACCGGGGAGCTGTTTTTT
NA	NA	TRBV11-3	16	TRBJ2-3	CASSVGTSSRRNTQYF	TGTGCCAGCAGCGTTGGAACTAGCAGTCGTAGAAATACGCAGTATTTT